This TCR beta chain is from a study of blood T cell repertoires in COVID-19. Across the whole study: The origin of the acute and convalescent COVID-19 samples was the United States, Italy and Spain.

Authors' processing steps: Counts of nucleated cells, estimated from reference gene primer amplification, were obtained. Sequencing used immunoSEQ multiplex PCR; TCRdb keeps in-frame clones, though not all of them. D and trimming were read from the DNA, whereas the V and J calls and clone size are those reported in that table. This table has around 190,000 clones, around 80% appearing once. Study members were between about 18 and 89 years old and lived in 24 US regions. CDR1 is SEHNR, CDR2 FQNEAQ, per germline (reference sequence). The CDR3 is made up of 15 amino acids. Trimming stripped 1 base from V and 2 bases from J, with 11 bases between.

This chain uses TRBV7-9 with TRBJ2-5; possible D gene TRBD2, 5 bases. This TCR came from a woman in her 50s with acute COVID-19. The source material was PBMCs or T cells enriched from blood (not recorded which). CDR3: CASSLGVGRQETQYF. The CDR3 DNA reads TGTGCCAGCAGCTTAGGCGTGGGGAGACAAGAGACCCAGTACTTC.